The 6 T cell receptor beta chains in this list originate from one sample, sequenced in a study of blood T cell repertoires in COVID-19. Profiled with immunoSEQ multiplex PCR; TCRdb holds only in-frame clones, not every one. The sample holds over 150,000 clones, more than 75% seen once. The material sequenced was peripheral blood. The receptor set was obtained from a man in his forties or fifties with active or convalescent COVID-19.

This rearrangement joins TRBV7-3 to TRBJ2-5, with D tentatively TRBD2 (6 bases). The V gene's germline CDR1 is SGHTA and CDR2 FQGTGA. The CDR3 is 14 residues long. The V gene lost 5 bases and the J gene lost 2 bases, with 12 bases spanning the gap. The chain's CDR3 is CASSATGVQETQYF. As DNA, the CDR3 is TGTGCCAGCAGCGCCACGGGGGTTCAAGAGACCCAGTACTTC.

The chain has TRBV15 and TRBJ2-6; TRBD2 might be the D (5 bases). The V end was cut by 4 bases, the J end by 2 bases, with 18 bases between. This CDR3 region has 18 residues. CDR1 is LNHNV and CDR2 is YYDKDF in the germline V gene (reference sequence). This chain's CDR3 is CATSKRRGEGAGANVLTF. The CDR3 nucleotides read TGTGCCACCAGCAAAAGGCGAGGAGAGGGTGCTGGGGCCAACGTCCTGACTTTC.

The V gene is TRBV14, the J gene TRBJ2-5; 11 bases agree with TRBD2. Per the germline V gene, CDR1 is SGHDN and CDR2 is FVKESK. The J segment lost 2 bases and the V segment lost 2 bases, leaving 4 bases of the junction unmatched. There are 16 residues in the CDR3. CDR3 bases: TGTGCCAGCAGCCAACGCAGGACTAGCGGGCAAGAGACCCAGTACTTC. This translates into CASSQRRTSGQETQYF.

The chain has TRBV13 and TRBJ2-5; tentatively, D is TRBD2 (6 bases). Germline CDR1 and CDR2: PRHDT and FYEKMQ (reference sequence). V dropped 1 base and J dropped 5 bases, with 8 bases sitting between them. The CDR3 consists of 13 residues. CDR3 bases: TGTGCCAGCAGCTTAGAGGAGGGGGAGACCCAGTACTTC. Encoded protein: CASSLEEGETQYF.

This chain links TRBV5-1 with TRBJ1-4; D may be TRBD1 (5 bases). Deletions cut 4 bases from V and 4 bases from J, with 17 bases between. CDR1 and CDR2 from the germline V gene are SGHRS and YFSETQ. The CDR3 length is 16 residues. CDR3 sequence: CASSNVQGINNEKLFF. The CDR3 DNA is TGCGCCAGCAGCAACGTGCAGGGCATCAATAATGAAAAACTGTTTTTT.

The chain employs TRBV29-1 and TRBJ1-6; D gene ambiguous. CDR3 length: 12 amino acids. Per the germline V gene, CDR1 is SQVTM and CDR2 is ANQGSEA. V was shortened by 4 bases and J by 6 bases, with 7 bases between the two germline ends. The CDR3 sequence: CSVGWANSPLHF. CDR3 coding DNA: TGCAGCGTTGGATGGGCTAATTCACCCCTCCACTTT.